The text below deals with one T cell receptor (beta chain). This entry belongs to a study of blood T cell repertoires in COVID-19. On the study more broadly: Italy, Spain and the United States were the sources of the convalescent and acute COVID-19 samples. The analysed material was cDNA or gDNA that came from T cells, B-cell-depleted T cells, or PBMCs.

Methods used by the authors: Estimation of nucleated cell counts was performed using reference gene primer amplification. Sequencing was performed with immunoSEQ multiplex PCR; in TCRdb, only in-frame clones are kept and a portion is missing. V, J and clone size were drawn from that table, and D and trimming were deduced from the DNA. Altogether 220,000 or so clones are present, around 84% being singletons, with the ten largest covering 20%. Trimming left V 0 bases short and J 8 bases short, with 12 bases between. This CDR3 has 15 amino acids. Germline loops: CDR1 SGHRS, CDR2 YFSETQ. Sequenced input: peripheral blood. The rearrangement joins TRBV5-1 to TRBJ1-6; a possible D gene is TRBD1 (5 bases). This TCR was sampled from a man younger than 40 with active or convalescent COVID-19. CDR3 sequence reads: CASSLVAGTHSPLHF. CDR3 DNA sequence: TGCGCCAGCAGCTTGGTTGCCGGGACTCATTCACCCCTCCACTTT.